This T cell receptor (beta chain) was sequenced during a study of cytomegalovirus exposure and HLA in healthy donors. Study as a whole: Clustering assigned about 76% of the 350 to 450 genotyped donors to the Caucasian-associated ancestry cluster. General study points: The authors later linked a missense DCLRE1C variant to TCR beta V- and J-gene trimming. Sequence variants that were highly shared formed a cluster that was likely a sequencing artifact. A later analysis showed that HLA-associated TCR beta chains had undergone more clonal expansion than equally common others.

This CDR3 is 16 amino acids long. After removal of 5 bases from V and 9 bases from J, the junction contained 10 bases not matched to a gene. The germline gives CDR1 SGHAT, CDR2 FQNNGV. About this clone: Its antigen is as yet unknown.

Vbeta (60) and Jbeta (13) primers were used in the PCR. Repertoires were generated with immunoSEQ multiplex PCR, while TCRdb's copy carries only in-frame clones and drops some. The sample records roughly 120,000 clones, 70% being singletons. Specimen: PBMCs. This chain uses TRBV11-2 with TRBJ1-6; 10 positions agree with TRBD1. The sequence derives from a man aged 25 to 40 in good health and CMV-seropositive. The CDR3 DNA is TGTGCCAGCAGCGTTAGATGGGACAGGGGAGTTTCACCCCTCCACTTT. This gives the protein CASSVRWDRGVSPLHF.